One TCR beta chain is described in this entry. Its antigen specificity is not known. Base qualities are not at hand, and no much larger clone is one base apart. The receptor library was made with the immunoSEQ multiplex PCR assay. For most patients, genomic DNA was isolated using the Qiagen DNeasy Blood and Tissue Kit and was shipped frozen to Adaptive Biotechnologies for TCR sequencing. Adaptive Biotechnologies carried out high-throughput TCR-beta CDR3 sequencing of genomic DNA for most patients. The original methods were these. TCR sequencing data were retrieved from Adaptive's ImmunoSEQ software for roughly 17 patients, whereas a few other patients were processed with MiXCR and VDJtools. To correct CD4 versus CD8 sorting errors, any sequence found in both subsets at a frequency ratio below 5:1 was removed. Because the origin of CDR3 nucleotide sequences shared between donor and recipient could not be assigned, those sequences were removed. To count as alloreactive, a clone needed at least 2-fold expansion over unstimulated cells and a minimum CFSE-low frequency of 0.002% (template counts) or 0.001% (read counts). Clones detected in sequenced pre-transplant spleen, lymph node, or MLR CFSE-low populations of the donor or recipient were defined as mappable. The cumulative frequency of alloreactive clones was calculated as a percentage of all sequences, weighted by copy number. TCRdb carries this immuneACCESS record with in-frame sequences only. Its versions omit some clonotypes, under half of them owing to an unresolved V gene in the studies checked, with the rest unexplained. Clone size and V and J calls were adopted from that table, with D and trimming inferred from the DNA. In all, the sample holds some 110,000 clones, and roughly nine tenths of those were seen once. The ten biggest clones cover 0.2% to 0.25% of the sample.

The intended sense of this specimen's time point label: cells obtained before transplantation from donor or recipient. CD3+CD4+ and CD3+CD8+ populations were FACS-sorted from unstimulated pre-transplant donor and recipient cells taken from spleen or lymph nodes. This specimen comes from a study of graft-versus-host responses after intestinal transplantation (dated by TCRdb to the early 2020s). Broadly, across the study: The transplants that recipients got were multivisceral, liver-intestinal, or isolated intestinal. All recipients received anti-thymocyte globulin induction followed by maintenance tacrolimus and steroids for roughly 3 years. After intestinal transplantation, graft-versus-host and host-versus-graft alloreactive T cell clones in the graft, circulation and bone marrow were tracked using bulk TCR-beta CDR3 sequencing. Alloreactive clones were identified by sequencing pre-transplant mixed lymphocyte reaction products and comparing these products with unstimulated pre-transplant donor and recipient T cells. Of the 20 to 25 intestinal transplant recipients enrolled in the cohort, one of whom was a retransplant, a few patients without pretransplant specimens were excluded. Instead of going to the commercial service, samples from a few later patients were sequenced in-house on an Illumina MiSeq and processed with MiXCR. A peak of at least 4% donor T cells among recipient peripheral blood mononuclear cells was the definition used for donor T cell macrochimerism. The investigation overall reported the following: Early after transplant, peak levels of circulating GvH clones were found to be associated with declines in HvG clones. GvH clones were detected in recipient bone marrow, and some of these GvH clones were observed earlier in ileal mucosa or blood, consistent with an intestinal mucosal origin. In the allografts of patients with donor T cell macrochimerism, GvH to HvG T cell clonal ratios were high. The conclusions were limited by the relatively low number and heterogeneity of the intestinal transplant patients.

The CDR3, cysteine through phenylalanine, is 16 amino acids long. Only the CDR3 portion is preserved as DNA: 48 bases, with reading frame beginning at the first base. V is cut by 4 bases and J by 3 bases, and the space between the germline ends is 16 bases. The germline V gene supplies CDR1 LGHNA and CDR2 YSLEER. The sample here was unstimulated CD4+ T cells sorted from spleen or lymph node cells, taken before transplant. Recombination connected TRBV4-3 to TRBJ2-1, and perhaps TRBD2 as D gene, on 6 matching bases. The TCR was taken from a human donor who was the organ donor for an intestinal transplant. Here the CDR3 is given as CASSPEGTGGYNEQFF. The sequenced DNA is TGCGCCAGCAGCCCAGAGGGGACTGGAGGCTACAATGAGCAGTTCTTC.